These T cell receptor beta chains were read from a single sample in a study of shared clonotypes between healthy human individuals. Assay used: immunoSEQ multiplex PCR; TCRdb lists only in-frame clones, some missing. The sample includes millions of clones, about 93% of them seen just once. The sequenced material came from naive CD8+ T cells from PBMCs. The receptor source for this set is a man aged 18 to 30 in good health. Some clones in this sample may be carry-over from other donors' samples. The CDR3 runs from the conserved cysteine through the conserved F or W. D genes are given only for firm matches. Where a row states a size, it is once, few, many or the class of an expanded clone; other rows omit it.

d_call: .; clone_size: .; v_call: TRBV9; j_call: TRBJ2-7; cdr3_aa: CASSAASVGYEQYF; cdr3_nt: TGTGCCAGCAGCGCAGCTAGCGTTGGCTACGAGCAGTACTTC
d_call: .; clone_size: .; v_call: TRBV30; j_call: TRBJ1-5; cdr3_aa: CAWGGGGSQPQHF; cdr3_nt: TGTGCCTGGGGGGGTGGGGGAAGTCAGCCCCAGCATTTT
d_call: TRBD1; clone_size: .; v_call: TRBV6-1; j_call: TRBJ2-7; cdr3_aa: CASSASLGTGSYEQYF; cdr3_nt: TGTGCCAGCAGTGCCAGTTTAGGGACAGGGTCCTACGAGCAGTACTTC
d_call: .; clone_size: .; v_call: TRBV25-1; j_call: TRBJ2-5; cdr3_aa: CASSEFEVETQYF; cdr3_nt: TGTGCCAGCAGTGAATTCGAGGTCGAGACCCAGTACTTC
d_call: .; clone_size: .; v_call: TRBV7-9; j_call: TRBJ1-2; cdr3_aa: CASSLSAEAAIGYTF; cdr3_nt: TGTGCCAGCAGCTTATCCGCGGAGGCGGCGATTGGCTACACCTTC
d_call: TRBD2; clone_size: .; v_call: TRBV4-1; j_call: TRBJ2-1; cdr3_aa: CASSTRLAGANEQFF; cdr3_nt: TGCGCCAGCAGCACCCGACTAGCGGGAGCCAATGAGCAGTTCTTC
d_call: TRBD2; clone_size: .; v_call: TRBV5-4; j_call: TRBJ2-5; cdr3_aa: CASSPGLADPKGTQYF; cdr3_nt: TGTGCCAGCAGCCCCGGCCTAGCGGACCCTAAGGGGACCCAGTACTTC
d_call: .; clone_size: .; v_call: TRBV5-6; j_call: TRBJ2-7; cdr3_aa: CASSLGTLVFEQYF; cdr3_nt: TGTGCCAGCAGCCTCGGGACTTTGGTGTTCGAGCAGTACTTC
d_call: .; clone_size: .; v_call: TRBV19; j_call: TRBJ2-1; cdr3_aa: CASSRTGEQFF; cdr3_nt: TGTGCCAGTAGTCGGACGGGTGAGCAGTTCTTC
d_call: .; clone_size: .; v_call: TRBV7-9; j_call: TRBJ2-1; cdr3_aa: CASRPGGYNEQFF; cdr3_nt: TGTGCCAGCAGACCTGGAGGGTACAATGAGCAGTTCTTC
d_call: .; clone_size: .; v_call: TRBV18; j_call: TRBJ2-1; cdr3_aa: CATAHLGDVNEQFF; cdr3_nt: TGTGCCACCGCCCACTTAGGGGACGTCAATGAGCAGTTCTTC
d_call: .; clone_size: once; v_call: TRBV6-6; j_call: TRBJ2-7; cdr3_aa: CASSYTTRGDEQYF; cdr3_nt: TGTGCCAGCAGTTACACCACCCGAGGGGACGAGCAGTACTTC
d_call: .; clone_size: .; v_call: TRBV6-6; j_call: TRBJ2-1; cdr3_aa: CASSYSEEGYNEQFF; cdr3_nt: TGTGCCAGCAGTTACTCGGAGGAGGGCTACAATGAGCAGTTCTTC
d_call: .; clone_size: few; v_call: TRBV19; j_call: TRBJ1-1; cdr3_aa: CASFPRSSGTEAFF; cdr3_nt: TGTGCCAGTTTCCCCCGGTCCTCGGGCACTGAAGCTTTCTTT
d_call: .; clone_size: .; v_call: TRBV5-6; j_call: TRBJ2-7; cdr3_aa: CASSWTHSYEQYF; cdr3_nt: TGTGCCAGCAGCTGGACTCACTCCTACGAGCAGTACTTC
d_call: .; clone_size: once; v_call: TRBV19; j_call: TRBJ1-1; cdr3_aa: CASSRDQGTEAFF; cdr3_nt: TGTGCCAGTAGCCGGGACCAGGGGACTGAAGCTTTCTTT
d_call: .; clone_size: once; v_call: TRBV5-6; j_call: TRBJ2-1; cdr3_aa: CASSLNPGEGNEQFF; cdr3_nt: TGTGCCAGCAGCTTGAATCCGGGAGAAGGCAATGAGCAGTTCTTC
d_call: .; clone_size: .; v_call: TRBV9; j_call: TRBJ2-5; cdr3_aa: CASSPDSPYQETQYF; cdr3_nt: TGTGCCAGCAGCCCCGACTCCCCGTACCAAGAGACCCAGTACTTC
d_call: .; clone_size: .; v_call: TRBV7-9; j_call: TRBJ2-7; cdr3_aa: CASSWSGPPYEQYF; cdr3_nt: TGTGCCAGCAGCTGGAGCGGGCCACCCTACGAGCAGTACTTC
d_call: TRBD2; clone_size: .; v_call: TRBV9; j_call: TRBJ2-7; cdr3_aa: CASSSQIGEGPSHEQYF; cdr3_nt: TGTGCCAGCAGCTCCCAAATTGGGGAGGGGCCAAGCCACGAGCAGTACTTC
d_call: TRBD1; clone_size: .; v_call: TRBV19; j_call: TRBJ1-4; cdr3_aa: CASSIGQGALRLFF; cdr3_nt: TGTGCCAGTAGTATTGGGCAGGGGGCTTTGCGACTGTTTTTT
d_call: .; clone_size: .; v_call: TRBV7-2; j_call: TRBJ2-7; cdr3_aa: CASSPRLNYEQYF; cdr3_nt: TGTGCCAGCAGCCCTCGACTAAACTACGAGCAGTACTTC
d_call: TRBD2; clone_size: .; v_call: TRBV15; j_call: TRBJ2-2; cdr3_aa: CATSGGRNTGELFF; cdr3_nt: TGTGCCACCAGCGGCGGGAGAAACACCGGGGAGCTGTTTTTT
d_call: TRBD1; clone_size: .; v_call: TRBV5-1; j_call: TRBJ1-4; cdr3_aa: CASSSRPPGQLGGTTNEKLFF; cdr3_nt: TGCGCCAGCAGCTCGCGCCCCCCGGGACAGCTCGGGGGAACAACTAATGAAAAACTGTTTTTT
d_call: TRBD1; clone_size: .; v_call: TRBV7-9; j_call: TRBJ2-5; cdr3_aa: CASSSRGGQGKMGETQYF; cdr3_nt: TGTGCCAGCAGCTCCAGAGGGGGACAGGGGAAGATGGGGGAGACCCAGTACTTC
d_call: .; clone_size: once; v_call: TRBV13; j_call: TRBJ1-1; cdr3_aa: CASEKGGYTEAFF; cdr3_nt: TGTGCCAGCGAAAAAGGGGGTTACACTGAAGCTTTCTTT
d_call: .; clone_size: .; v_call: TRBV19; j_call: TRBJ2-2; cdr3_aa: CASSIPGPRIRGGELFF; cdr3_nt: TGTGCCAGTAGTATCCCGGGACCAAGAATTAGGGGCGGGGAGCTGTTTTTT
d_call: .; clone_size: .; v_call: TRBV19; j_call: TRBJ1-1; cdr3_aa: CFHRGFWSTEAFF; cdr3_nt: TGTTTCCACCGAGGTTTCTGGAGTACTGAAGCTTTCTTT
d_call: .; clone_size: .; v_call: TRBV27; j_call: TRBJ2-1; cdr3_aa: CASSARGGNSYNEQFF; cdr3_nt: TGTGCCAGCAGTGCCCGGGGCGGGAACTCCTACAATGAGCAGTTCTTC
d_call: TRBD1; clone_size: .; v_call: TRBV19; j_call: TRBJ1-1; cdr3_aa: CASSIPLLSGTGSEAFF; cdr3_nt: TGTGCCAGTAGTATCCCCCTCCTCTCCGGGACAGGGTCTGAAGCTTTCTTT
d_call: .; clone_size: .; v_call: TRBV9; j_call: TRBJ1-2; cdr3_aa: CASSVGVSGGGYTF; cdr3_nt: TGTGCCAGCAGCGTAGGGGTGTCGGGGGGAGGCTACACCTTC
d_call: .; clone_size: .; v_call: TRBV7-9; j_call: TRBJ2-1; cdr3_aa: CASSSLGAEYNEQFF; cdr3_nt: TGTGCCAGCAGCTCCCTGGGAGCGGAGTACAATGAGCAGTTCTTC
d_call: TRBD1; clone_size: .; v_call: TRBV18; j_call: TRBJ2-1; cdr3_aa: CASEDRSSYNEQFF; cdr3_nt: TGTGCCAGCGAGGACAGGAGCTCCTACAATGAGCAGTTCTTC
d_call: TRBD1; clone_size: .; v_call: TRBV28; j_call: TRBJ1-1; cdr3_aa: CASSLTGGNTEAFF; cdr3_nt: TGTGCCAGCAGTTTGACAGGGGGGAACACTGAAGCTTTCTTT
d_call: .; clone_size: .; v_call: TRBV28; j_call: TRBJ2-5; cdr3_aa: CASSLIFRSGQETQYF; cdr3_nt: TGTGCCAGCAGTTTAATCTTCAGGTCAGGCCAAGAGACCCAGTACTTC
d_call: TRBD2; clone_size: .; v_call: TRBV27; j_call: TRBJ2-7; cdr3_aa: CASSSGASYEQYF; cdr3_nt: TGTGCCAGCTCAAGCGGGGCATCCTACGAGCAGTACTTC
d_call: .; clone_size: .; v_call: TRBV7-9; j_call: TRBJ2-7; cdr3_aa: CASSRVKGPESPNYEQYF; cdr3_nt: TGTGCCAGCAGCCGAGTGAAGGGGCCGGAGTCCCCGAACTACGAGCAGTACTTC
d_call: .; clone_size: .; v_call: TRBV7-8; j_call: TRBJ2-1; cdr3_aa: CASRRRGVEGEQFF; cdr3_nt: TGTGCCAGCAGACGTAGGGGCGTCGAAGGTGAGCAGTTCTTC
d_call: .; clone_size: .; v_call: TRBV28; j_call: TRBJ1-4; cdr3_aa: CASRPPRAAEKLFF; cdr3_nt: TGTGCCAGCCGTCCTCCCCGGGCAGCTGAAAAACTGTTTTTT
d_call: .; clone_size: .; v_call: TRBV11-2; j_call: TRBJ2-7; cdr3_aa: CASSLSAYEQYF; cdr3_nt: TGTGCCAGCAGCTTATCCGCCTACGAGCAGTACTTC
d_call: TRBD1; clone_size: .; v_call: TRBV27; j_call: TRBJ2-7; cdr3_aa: CASSTGQGPYEQYF; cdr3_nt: TGTGCCAGCAGTACCGGACAGGGCCCCTACGAGCAGTACTTC
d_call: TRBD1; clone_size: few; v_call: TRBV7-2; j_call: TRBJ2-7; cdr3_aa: CASTHTGVSYEQYF; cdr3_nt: TGTGCCAGCACCCACACAGGGGTCTCCTACGAGCAGTACTTC
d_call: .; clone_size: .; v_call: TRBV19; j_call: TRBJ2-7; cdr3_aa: CASSTFGSSYEQYF; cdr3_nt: TGTGCCAGTAGTACTTTCGGTAGCTCCTACGAGCAGTACTTC
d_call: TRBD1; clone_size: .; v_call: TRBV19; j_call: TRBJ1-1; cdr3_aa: CASSADRDKAEAFF; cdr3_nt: TGTGCCAGTAGTGCCGACAGGGACAAGGCTGAAGCTTTCTTT
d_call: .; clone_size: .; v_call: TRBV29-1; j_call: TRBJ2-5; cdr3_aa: CSGARREGGHEETQYF; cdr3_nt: TGCAGCGGTGCCCGCCGAGAGGGGGGTCATGAAGAGACCCAGTACTTC
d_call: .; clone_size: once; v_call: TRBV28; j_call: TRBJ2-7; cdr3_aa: CASSWAGRTYEQYF; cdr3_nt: TGTGCCAGCAGTTGGGCTGGGAGGACCTACGAGCAGTACTTC
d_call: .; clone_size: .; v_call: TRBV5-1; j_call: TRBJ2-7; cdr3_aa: CASMHAGGAYEQYF; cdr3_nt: TGCGCCAGCATGCACGCAGGTGGGGCCTACGAGCAGTACTTC
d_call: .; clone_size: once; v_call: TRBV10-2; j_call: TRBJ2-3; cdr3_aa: CASKVPIADTQYF; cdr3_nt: TGCGCCAGCAAGGTCCCGATAGCAGATACGCAGTATTTT
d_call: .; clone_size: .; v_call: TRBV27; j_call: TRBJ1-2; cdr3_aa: CASSLRGGDKYGYTF; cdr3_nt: TGTGCCAGCAGTTTGAGGGGGGGCGATAAGTATGGCTACACCTTC
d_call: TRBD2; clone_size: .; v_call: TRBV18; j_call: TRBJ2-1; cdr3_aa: CASSGLGVLGYNEQFF; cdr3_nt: TGTGCCAGCTCAGGACTAGGAGTGTTGGGGTACAATGAGCAGTTCTTC
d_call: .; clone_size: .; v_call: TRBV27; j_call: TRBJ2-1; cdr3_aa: CASSLGFYNEQFF; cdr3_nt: TGTGCCAGCAGTTTGGGTTTCTACAATGAGCAGTTCTTC
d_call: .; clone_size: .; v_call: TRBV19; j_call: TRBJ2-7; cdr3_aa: CASSISGYDGSYEQYF; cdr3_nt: TGTGCCAGTAGTATTTCTGGGTACGATGGATCCTACGAGCAGTACTTC
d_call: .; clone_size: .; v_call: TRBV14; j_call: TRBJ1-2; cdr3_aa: CASSQALWHYGYTF; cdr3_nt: TGTGCCAGCAGCCAAGCCCTGTGGCACTATGGCTACACCTTC
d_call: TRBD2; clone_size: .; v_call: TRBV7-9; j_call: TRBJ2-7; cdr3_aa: CASSVGGDPPYEQYF; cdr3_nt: TGTGCCAGCAGCGTGGGAGGGGACCCCCCCTACGAGCAGTACTTC
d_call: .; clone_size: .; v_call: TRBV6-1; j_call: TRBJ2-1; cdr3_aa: CASSEAFGGIFDEQFF; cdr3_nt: TGTGCCAGCAGTGAAGCCTTTGGGGGGATTTTCGATGAGCAGTTCTTC
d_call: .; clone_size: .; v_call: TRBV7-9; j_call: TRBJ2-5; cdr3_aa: CASSPKPVETQYF; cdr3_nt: TGTGCCAGCAGCCCCAAACCGGTAGAGACCCAGTACTTC
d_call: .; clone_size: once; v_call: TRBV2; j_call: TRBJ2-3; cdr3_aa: CASSEAARELLLNTQYF; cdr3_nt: TGTGCCAGCAGTGAAGCGGCGAGGGAGTTGCTTTTGAATACGCAGTATTTT
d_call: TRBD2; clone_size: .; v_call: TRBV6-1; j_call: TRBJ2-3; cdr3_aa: CASSGKWVSGTGDTQYF; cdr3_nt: TGTGCCAGCAGTGGAAAATGGGTTAGCGGGACGGGAGATACGCAGTATTTT
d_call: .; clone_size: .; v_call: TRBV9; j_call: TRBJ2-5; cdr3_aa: CASSPGGLRRETQYF; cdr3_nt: TGTGCCAGCAGCCCCGGGGGCCTACGACGGGAGACCCAGTACTTC